A selection of T cell receptor beta chains follows, all from one sample in a study of shared clonotypes between healthy human individuals. The assay was immunoSEQ multiplex PCR, and TCRdb's table has in-frame clones only and misses some. Among 2 million to 2.5 million clones listed, around 95% were seen once. Sequencing input: naive CD4+ T cells sorted from blood. The source of these receptors is a man aged 18 to 29 in good health. The CDR3 runs from the conserved cysteine through the conserved F or W. The D gene is left open where the match is weak. Only part of the rows carry a size: once, few, many, or a class if the clone is expanded.

TRBV6-6	-	TRBD1	TRBJ2-7	CASSYTGQGSYEQYF	TGTGCCAGCAGTTACACAGGACAGGGTTCCTACGAGCAGTACTTC
TRBV10-1	-	TRBD2	TRBJ2-5	CASSDSGRETQYF	TGCGCCAGCAGTGATAGCGGGAGAGAGACCCAGTACTTC
TRBV29-1	-	-	TRBJ2-5	CSVEDLSGGWYQETQYF	TGCAGCGTTGAAGATCTTTCGGGCGGATGGTACCAAGAGACCCAGTACTTC
TRBV5-5	-	-	TRBJ2-7	CASSSLSRGGNEQYF	TGTGCCAGCAGCTCCCTTAGCCGGGGAGGAAACGAGCAGTACTTC
TRBV29-1	-	-	TRBJ2-5	CSVGPRLQETQYF	TGCAGCGTTGGCCCCCGGCTCCAAGAGACCCAGTACTTC
TRBV9	-	TRBD2	TRBJ2-5	CASNSRTSLQETQYF	TGTGCCAGCAACTCGAGGACTAGCCTCCAAGAGACCCAGTACTTC
TRBV19	-	-	TRBJ2-2	CASSISGGSRPGELFF	TGTGCCAGTAGTATCTCGGGCGGGTCTCGACCCGGGGAGCTGTTTTTT
TRBV5-1	-	-	TRBJ1-3	CASSLELLYSGNTIYF	TGCGCCAGCAGCTTGGAGCTCCTTTACTCTGGAAACACCATATATTTT
TRBV11-2	-	TRBD1	TRBJ2-5	CASSTRQGQETQYF	TGTGCCAGCAGCACCCGACAGGGGCAAGAGACCCAGTACTTC
TRBV27	-	TRBD2	TRBJ2-2	CASSLRLAANTGELFF	TGTGCCAGCAGTTTAAGACTAGCGGCGAACACCGGGGAGCTGTTTTTT
TRBV7-9	-	-	TRBJ1-1	CASSLVGSNTEAFF	TGTGCCAGCAGCTTAGTAGGGTCGAACACTGAAGCTTTCTTT
TRBV7-8	-	-	TRBJ1-1	CASSPRNTEAFF	TGTGCCAGCAGCCCAAGGAACACTGAAGCTTTCTTT
TRBV28	-	-	TRBJ1-2	CASSSTYIYGYTF	TGTGCCAGCAGTTCCACCTACATCTATGGCTACACCTTC
TRBV5-1	-	TRBD1	TRBJ1-6	CASSTPPGDRTDNSPLHF	TGCGCCAGCAGCACCCCTCCGGGGGACAGGACGGATAATTCACCCCTCCACTTT
TRBV28	-	-	TRBJ1-6	CASSLSRATYNSPLHF	TGTGCCAGCAGTTTATCTAGGGCCACCTATAATTCACCCCTCCACTTT
TRBV5-1	-	-	TRBJ2-7	CASNPGSITYEQYF	TGCGCCAGCAACCCAGGCTCGATAACCTACGAGCAGTACTTC
TRBV9	-	-	TRBJ2-7	CASSFNGLGYEQYF	TGTGCCAGCAGCTTTAACGGTCTTGGCTACGAGCAGTACTTC
TRBV13	once	-	TRBJ2-1	CASSLNSDKRWGEQFF	TGTGCCAGCAGCTTAAACTCCGACAAGAGGTGGGGTGAGCAGTTCTTC
TRBV6-1	-	-	TRBJ2-7	CASLDRKTSYEQYF	TGTGCCAGCTTGGACAGAAAAACTTCCTACGAGCAGTACTTC
TRBV5-1	-	-	TRBJ2-1	CASSLGGAGNEQFF	TGCGCCAGCAGCTTGGGAGGGGCCGGGAATGAGCAGTTCTTC
TRBV11-2	-	-	TRBJ2-7	CASSLQGGKIAEQYF	TGTGCCAGCAGCTTACAGGGCGGGAAGATAGCAGAGCAGTACTTC
TRBV10-2	-	-	TRBJ1-1	CASSEYSTTEAFF	TGCGCCAGCAGTGAATACAGCACCACTGAAGCTTTCTTT
TRBV10-1	-	TRBD2	TRBJ2-1	CASSALGLAGPGEQFF	TGCGCCAGCAGTGCCCTGGGACTAGCGGGACCCGGTGAGCAGTTCTTC
TRBV9	once	TRBD1	TRBJ1-4	CASSPQGTPGEKLFF	TGTGCCAGCAGCCCACAGGGGACGCCGGGCGAAAAACTGTTTTTT
TRBV7-2	-	-	TRBJ1-5	CASSFKVGNQPQHF	TGTGCCAGCAGCTTCAAGGTTGGCAATCAGCCCCAGCATTTT
TRBV1	-	-	TRBJ2-7	CTSSQDWLAGGGPESYEQYF	TGCACCAGCAGCCAAGATTGGCTTGCGGGAGGAGGCCCTGAGTCCTACGAGCAGTACTTC
TRBV5-6	-	-	TRBJ1-2	CASSYRGYGYTF	TGTGCCAGCAGCTATCGGGGGTATGGCTACACCTTC
TRBV6-1	-	-	TRBJ1-1	CASSGTSNTEAFF	TGTGCCAGCAGTGGAACATCGAACACTGAAGCTTTCTTT
TRBV29-1	-	-	TRBJ2-3	CSVTRESLTDTQYF	TGCAGCGTAACCCGGGAATCCTTAACAGATACGCAGTATTTT
TRBV11-3	-	-	TRBJ1-1	CASSSPGTEAFF	TGTGCCAGCAGCTCCCCGGGCACTGAAGCTTTCTTT
TRBV11-2	-	-	TRBJ2-1	CASSLVGRIYNEQFF	TGTGCCAGCAGCTTAGTCGGAAGGATCTACAATGAGCAGTTCTTC
TRBV4-3	-	-	TRBJ1-6	CASSQLAGNSPLHF	TGCGCCAGCAGCCAATTAGCAGGGAATTCACCCCTCCACTTT
TRBV11-2	-	TRBD1	TRBJ2-7	CASTYGTGTYYEQYF	TGTGCCAGCACCTACGGGACAGGGACCTACTACGAGCAGTACTTC
TRBV4-1	-	-	TRBJ2-3	CASSLLPGGPADTQYF	TGCGCCAGCAGCCTCCTCCCCGGGGGACCCGCGGATACGCAGTATTTT
TRBV6-5	-	-	TRBJ1-5	CASSYGGVGNQPQHF	TGTGCCAGCAGTTATGGGGGGGTTGGGAATCAGCCCCAGCATTTT
TRBV27	-	TRBD2	TRBJ2-7	CASSPRLANTYEQYF	TGTGCCAGCAGTCCACGACTAGCGAATACCTACGAGCAGTACTTC
TRBV4-2	-	-	TRBJ2-7	CASSQVGNYEQYF	TGTGCCAGCAGCCAAGTTGGGAACTACGAGCAGTACTTC
TRBV28	-	-	TRBJ2-7	CASRPAQVPEQYF	TGTGCCAGCAGGCCCGCACAGGTTCCCGAGCAGTACTTC
TRBV5-1	-	-	TRBJ1-1	CASSFIYPQQGNTEAFF	TGCGCCAGCAGCTTTATTTACCCCCAGCAGGGAAACACTGAAGCTTTCTTT
TRBV2	-	TRBD1	TRBJ2-1	CAGCRDRGLNEQFF	TGTGCCGGGTGCCGGGACAGGGGTCTGAATGAGCAGTTCTTC
TRBV30	-	-	TRBJ1-5	CAWSVQGLRDQPQHF	TGTGCCTGGAGTGTACAGGGCCTGCGGGATCAGCCCCAGCATTTT
TRBV18	-	-	TRBJ2-3	CASSPLGTQRGDTQYF	TGTGCCAGCTCACCCCTCGGGACTCAAAGAGGAGATACGCAGTATTTT
TRBV7-9	-	-	TRBJ1-4	CASSLGSRKLFF	TGTGCCAGCAGCTTAGGTTCGAGAAAACTGTTTTTT
TRBV4-3	-	TRBD2	TRBJ2-1	CASSQESGLSGERQFF	TGCGCCAGCAGCCAAGAGAGCGGACTAAGCGGGGAGCGGCAGTTCTTC
TRBV2	-	TRBD2	TRBJ2-4	CASSGRAGVNIQYF	TGTGCCAGCAGTGGACGAGCGGGAGTAAACATTCAGTACTTC
TRBV10-3	-	TRBD2	TRBJ2-1	CAVSGGTWEEQFF	TGTGCCGTTAGCGGGGGGACTTGGGAGGAGCAGTTCTTC
TRBV7-2	-	-	TRBJ1-2	CASSLGRTEIYGYTF	TGTGCCAGCAGCTTAGGTAGGACGGAAATCTATGGCTACACCTTC
TRBV6-1	-	-	TRBJ2-2	CASIPKVNKTGELFF	TGTGCCAGCATTCCCAAGGTAAACAAAACCGGGGAGCTGTTTTTT
TRBV18	-	TRBD2	TRBJ2-5	CASSLGLAGQQETQYF	TGTGCCAGCTCCCTGGGACTAGCGGGGCAACAAGAGACCCAGTACTTC
TRBV25-1	-	TRBD1	TRBJ1-4	CASSGSTGGTNEKLFF	TGTGCCAGCAGTGGATCGACAGGGGGTACTAATGAAAAACTGTTTTTT
TRBV27	-	-	TRBJ2-5	CASSQRWGQETQYF	TGTGCCAGCAGTCAAAGGTGGGGGCAAGAGACCCAGTACTTC
TRBV7-2	-	-	TRBJ1-2	CASSLDETHYGYTF	TGTGCCAGCAGCTTAGACGAGACACACTATGGCTACACCTTC
TRBV9	-	TRBD1	TRBJ2-7	CASSAGDSSYEQYF	TGTGCCAGCAGCGCCGGGGACAGCAGCTACGAGCAGTACTTC
TRBV5-1	-	-	TRBJ1-1	CASTPGLGGAMNTEAFF	TGCGCCAGCACCCCGGGCCTGGGGGGAGCCATGAACACTGAAGCTTTCTTT
TRBV4-2	-	TRBD2	TRBJ2-2	CASSQDRGETNTGELFF	TGTGCCAGCAGCCAAGATCGGGGGGAAACGAACACCGGGGAGCTGTTTTTT
TRBV4-1	-	-	TRBJ1-5	CASSQVGFQPQHF	TGCGCCAGCAGCCAAGTGGGTTTTCAGCCCCAGCATTTT
TRBV2	-	-	TRBJ1-3	CASLSGNTIYF	TGTGCCAGCCTTTCTGGAAACACCATATATTTT
TRBV10-3	-	-	TRBJ2-1	CAIRSGPTDEQFF	TGTGCCATCAGATCTGGGCCCACCGATGAGCAGTTCTTC
TRBV18	-	-	TRBJ2-5	CASSPPNQPQETQYF	TGTGCCAGCTCACCACCGAATCAGCCACAAGAGACCCAGTACTTC
TRBV9	once	-	TRBJ1-3	CASSDQGLSGNTIYF	TGTGCCAGCAGCGACCAGGGTTTATCTGGAAACACCATATATTTT